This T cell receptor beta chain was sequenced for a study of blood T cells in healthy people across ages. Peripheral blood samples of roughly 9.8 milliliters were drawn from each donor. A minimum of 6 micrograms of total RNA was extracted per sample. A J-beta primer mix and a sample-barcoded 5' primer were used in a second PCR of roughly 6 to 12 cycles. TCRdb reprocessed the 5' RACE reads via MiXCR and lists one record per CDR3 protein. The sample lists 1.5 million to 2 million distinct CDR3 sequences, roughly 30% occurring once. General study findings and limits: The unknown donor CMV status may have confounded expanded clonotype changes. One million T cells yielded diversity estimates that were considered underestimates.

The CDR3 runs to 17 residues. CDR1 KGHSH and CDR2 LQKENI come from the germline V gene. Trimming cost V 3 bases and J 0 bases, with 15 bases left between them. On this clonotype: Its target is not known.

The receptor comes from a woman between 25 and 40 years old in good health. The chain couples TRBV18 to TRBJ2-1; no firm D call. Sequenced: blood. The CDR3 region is CASSPLMSQSSYNEQFF. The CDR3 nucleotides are TGTGCCAGCTCACCGTTGATGAGCCAGAGCTCCTACAATGAGCAGTTCTTC. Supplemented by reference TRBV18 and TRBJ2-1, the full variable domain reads NAGVMQNPRHLVRRRGQEARLRCSPMKGHSHVYWYRQLPEEGLKFMVYLQKENIIDESGMPKERFSAEFPKEGPSILRIQQVVRGDSAAYFCASSPLMSQSSYNEQFFGPGTRLTVL.